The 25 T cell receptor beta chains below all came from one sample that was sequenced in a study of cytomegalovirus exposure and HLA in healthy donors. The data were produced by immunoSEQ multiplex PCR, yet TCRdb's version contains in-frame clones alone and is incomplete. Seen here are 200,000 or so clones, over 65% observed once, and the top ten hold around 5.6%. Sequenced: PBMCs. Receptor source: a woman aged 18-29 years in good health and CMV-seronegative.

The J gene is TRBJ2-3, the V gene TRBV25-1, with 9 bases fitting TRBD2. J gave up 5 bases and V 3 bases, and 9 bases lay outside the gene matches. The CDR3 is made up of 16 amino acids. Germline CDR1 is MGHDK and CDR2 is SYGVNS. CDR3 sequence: CASSDLAGRSEDTQYF. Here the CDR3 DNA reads TGTGCCAGCAGTGACCTAGCGGGGAGGAGTGAAGATACGCAGTATTTT.

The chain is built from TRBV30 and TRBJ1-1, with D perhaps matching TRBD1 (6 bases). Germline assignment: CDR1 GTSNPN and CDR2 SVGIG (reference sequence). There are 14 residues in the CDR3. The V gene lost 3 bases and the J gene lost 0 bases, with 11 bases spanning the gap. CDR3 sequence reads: CAWSHGTLNTEAFF. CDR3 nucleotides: TGTGCCTGGAGCCACGGGACATTGAACACTGAAGCTTTCTTT. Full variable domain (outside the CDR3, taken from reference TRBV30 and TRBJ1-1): SQTIHQWPATLVQPVGSPLSLECTVEGTSNPNLYWYRQAAGRGLQLLFYSVGIGQISSEVPQNLSASRPQDRQFILSSKKLLLSDSGFYLCAWSHGTLNTEAFFGQGTRLTVV.

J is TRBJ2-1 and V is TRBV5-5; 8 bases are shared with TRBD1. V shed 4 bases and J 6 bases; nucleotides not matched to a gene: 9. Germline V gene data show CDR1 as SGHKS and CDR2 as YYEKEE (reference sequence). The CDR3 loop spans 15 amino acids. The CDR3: CASSPGQAPPNEQFF. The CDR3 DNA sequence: TGTGCCAGCAGCCCGGGACAGGCCCCTCCCAATGAGCAGTTCTTC.

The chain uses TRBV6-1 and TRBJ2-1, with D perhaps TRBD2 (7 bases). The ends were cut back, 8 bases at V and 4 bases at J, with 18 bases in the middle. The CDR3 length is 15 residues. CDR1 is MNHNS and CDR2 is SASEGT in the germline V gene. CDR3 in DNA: TGTGCCAGCGGCCGAGGGGGGGCCGTTTACAATGAGCAGTTCTTC. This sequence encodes CASGRGGAVYNEQFF.

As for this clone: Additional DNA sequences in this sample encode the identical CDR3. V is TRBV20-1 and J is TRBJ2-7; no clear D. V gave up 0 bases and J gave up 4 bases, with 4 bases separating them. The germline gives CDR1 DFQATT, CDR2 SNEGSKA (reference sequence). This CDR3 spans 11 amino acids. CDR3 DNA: TGCAGTGCTAGAGATAGTTACGAGCAGTACTTC. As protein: CSARDSYEQYF.

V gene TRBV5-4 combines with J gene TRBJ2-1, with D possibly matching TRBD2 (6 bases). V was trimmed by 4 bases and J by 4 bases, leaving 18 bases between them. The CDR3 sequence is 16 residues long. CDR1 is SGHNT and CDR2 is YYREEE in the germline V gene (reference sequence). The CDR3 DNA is TGTGCCAGCAGCCCGACGGGACTTTTGAATTACAATGAGCAGTTCTTC. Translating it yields CASSPTGLLNYNEQFF.

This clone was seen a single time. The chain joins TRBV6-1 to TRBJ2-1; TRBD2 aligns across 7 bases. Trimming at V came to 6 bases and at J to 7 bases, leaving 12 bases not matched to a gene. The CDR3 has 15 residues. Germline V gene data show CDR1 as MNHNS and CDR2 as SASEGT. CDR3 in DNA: TGTGCCAGCAGGACTAGTGGACTAGGAGGGAATGAGCAGTTCTTC. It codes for CASRTSGLGGNEQFF.

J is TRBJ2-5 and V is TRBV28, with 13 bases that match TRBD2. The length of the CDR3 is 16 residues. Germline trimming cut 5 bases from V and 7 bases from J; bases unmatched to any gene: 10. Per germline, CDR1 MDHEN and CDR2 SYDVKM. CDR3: CASSRTSGREDGTQYF. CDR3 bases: TGTGCCAGCAGTAGGACTAGCGGGAGAGAGGATGGGACCCAGTACTTC.

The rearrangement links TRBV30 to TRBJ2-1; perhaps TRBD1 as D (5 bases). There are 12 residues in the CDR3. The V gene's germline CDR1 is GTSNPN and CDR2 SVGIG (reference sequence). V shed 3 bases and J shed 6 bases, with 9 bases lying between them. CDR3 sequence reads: CAWSAQANEQFF. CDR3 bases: TGTGCCTGGAGCGCACAGGCCAATGAGCAGTTCTTC.

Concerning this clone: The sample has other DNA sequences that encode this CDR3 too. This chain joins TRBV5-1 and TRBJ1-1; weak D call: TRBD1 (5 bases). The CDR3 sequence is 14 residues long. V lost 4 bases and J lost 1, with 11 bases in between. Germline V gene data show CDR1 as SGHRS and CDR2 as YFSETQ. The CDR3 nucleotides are TGCGCCAGCAGCCCTGGGACGGGGAACACTGAAGCTTTCTTT. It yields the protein CASSPGTGNTEAFF.

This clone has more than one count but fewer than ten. The CDR3 DNA reads as TGTGCCAGCAGGGAGGGGACCGGGGAGCTGTTTTTT. Translating it yields CASREGTGELFF. V usage is TRBV7-3 and J usage is TRBJ2-2, with D perhaps matching TRBD2 (6 bases). The CDR3 covers 12 residues. V lost 6 bases, J lost 5 bases, and 7 bases lay in between. The germline V gene encodes CDR1 SGHTA and CDR2 FQGTGA.

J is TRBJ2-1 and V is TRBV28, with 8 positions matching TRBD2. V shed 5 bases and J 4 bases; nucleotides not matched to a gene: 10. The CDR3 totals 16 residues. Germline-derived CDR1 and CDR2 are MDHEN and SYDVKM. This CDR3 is CASSPPGGVGYNEQFF. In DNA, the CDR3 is TGTGCCAGCAGTCCCCCCGGGGGGGTGGGATACAATGAGCAGTTCTTC.

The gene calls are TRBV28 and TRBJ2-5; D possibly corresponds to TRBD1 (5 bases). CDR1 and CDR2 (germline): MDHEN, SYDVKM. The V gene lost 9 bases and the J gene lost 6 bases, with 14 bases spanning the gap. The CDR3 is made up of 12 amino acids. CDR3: CASRVRVKTQYF. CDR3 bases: TGTGCCAGTAGAGTCAGGGTAAAGACCCAGTACTTC.

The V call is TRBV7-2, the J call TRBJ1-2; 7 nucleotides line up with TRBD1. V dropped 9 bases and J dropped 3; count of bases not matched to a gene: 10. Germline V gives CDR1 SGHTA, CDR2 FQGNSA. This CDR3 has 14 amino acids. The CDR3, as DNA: TGTGCCAGGGACAAGGACAGGAGGGACTATGGCTACACCTTC. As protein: CARDKDRRDYGYTF.

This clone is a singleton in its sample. The CDR3 nucleotides read TGTGCCAGCAGCGATTATAGCAATCAGCCCCAGCATTTT. Its translation: CASSDYSNQPQHF. The chain has TRBV6-1 and TRBJ1-5; no reliable D call. CDR3 length: 13 amino acids. Trimming took 6 bases from V and 0 from J, leaving 6 bases between them. CDR1 MNHNS and CDR2 SASEGT come from the germline V gene.

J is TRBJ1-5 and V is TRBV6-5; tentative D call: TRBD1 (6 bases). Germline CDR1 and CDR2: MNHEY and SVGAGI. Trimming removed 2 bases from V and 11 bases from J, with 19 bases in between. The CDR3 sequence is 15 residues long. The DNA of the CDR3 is TGTGCCAGCAGTTACCCCGGGGGGGCCGGGGGAGCCCAGCATTTT. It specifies CASSYPGGAGGAQHF.

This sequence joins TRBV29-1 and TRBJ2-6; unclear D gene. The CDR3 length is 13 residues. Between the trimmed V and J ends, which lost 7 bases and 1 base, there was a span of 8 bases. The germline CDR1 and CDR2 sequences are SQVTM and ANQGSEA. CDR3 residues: CSASRSGANVLTF. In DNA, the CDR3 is TGCAGCGCCTCCAGATCTGGGGCCAACGTCCTGACTTTC.

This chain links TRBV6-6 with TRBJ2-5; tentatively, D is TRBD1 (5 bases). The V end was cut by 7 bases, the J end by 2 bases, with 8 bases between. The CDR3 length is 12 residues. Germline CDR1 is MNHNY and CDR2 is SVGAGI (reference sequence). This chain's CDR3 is CASTQGQETQYF. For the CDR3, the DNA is TGTGCCAGCACTCAGGGTCAAGAGACCCAGTACTTC.

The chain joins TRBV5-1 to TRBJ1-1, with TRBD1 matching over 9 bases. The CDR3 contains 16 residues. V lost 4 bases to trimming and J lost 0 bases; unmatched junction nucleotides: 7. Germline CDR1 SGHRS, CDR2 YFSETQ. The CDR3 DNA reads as TGCGCCAGCAGCAGAGGGGACAGGGTAATGAACACTGAAGCTTTCTTT. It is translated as CASSRGDRVMNTEAFF. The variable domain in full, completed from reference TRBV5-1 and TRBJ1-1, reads KAGVTQTPRYLIKTRGQQVTLSCSPISGHRSVSWYQQTPGQGLQFLFEYFSETQRNKGNFPGRFSGRQFSNSRSEMNVSTLELGDSALYLCASSRGDRVMNTEAFFGQGTRLTVV.

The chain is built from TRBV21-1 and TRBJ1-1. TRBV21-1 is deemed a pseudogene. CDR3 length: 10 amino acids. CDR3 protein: CASSYPEAFF. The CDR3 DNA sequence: TGTGCCAGCAGTTACCCTGAAGCTTTCTTT.

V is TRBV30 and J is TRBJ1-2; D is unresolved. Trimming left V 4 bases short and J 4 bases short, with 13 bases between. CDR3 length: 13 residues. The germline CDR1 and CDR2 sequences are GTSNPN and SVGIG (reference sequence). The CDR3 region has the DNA TGTGCCTGGACCCGGGAGCCGTCCTATGGCTACACCTTC. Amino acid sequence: CAWTREPSYGYTF.

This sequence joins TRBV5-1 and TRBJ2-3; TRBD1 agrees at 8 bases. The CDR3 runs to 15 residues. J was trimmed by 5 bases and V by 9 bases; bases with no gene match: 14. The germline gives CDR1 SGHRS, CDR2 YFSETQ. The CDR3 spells CATRQGLQRIDTQYF. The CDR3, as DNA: TGCGCCACTCGACAGGGGCTTCAAAGAATAGATACGCAGTATTTT.

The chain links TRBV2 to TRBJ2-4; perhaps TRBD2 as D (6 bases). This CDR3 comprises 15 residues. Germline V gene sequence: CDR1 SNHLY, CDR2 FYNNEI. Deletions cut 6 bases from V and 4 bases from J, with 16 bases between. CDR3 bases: TGTGCCAGCAGCACGACACCGGGACTTAAAAACATTCAGTACTTC. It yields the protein CASSTTPGLKNIQYF.

The CDR3 reads CASSPASAHNEQFF. For the CDR3, the DNA is TGTGCCAGCAGCCCCGCTAGCGCGCACAATGAGCAGTTCTTC. V and J are TRBV11-2 and TRBJ2-1; D may be TRBD2 (6 bases). CDR3 length: 14 residues. Germline CDR1 and CDR2: SGHAT and FQNNGV. Trimming stripped 5 bases from V and 5 bases from J, with 13 bases between.

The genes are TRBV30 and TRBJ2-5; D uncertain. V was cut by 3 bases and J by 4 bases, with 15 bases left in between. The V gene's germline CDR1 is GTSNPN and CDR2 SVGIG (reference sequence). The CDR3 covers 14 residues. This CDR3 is CAWRGWGQSETQYF. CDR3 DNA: TGTGCCTGGAGAGGATGGGGTCAGTCAGAGACCCAGTACTTC.